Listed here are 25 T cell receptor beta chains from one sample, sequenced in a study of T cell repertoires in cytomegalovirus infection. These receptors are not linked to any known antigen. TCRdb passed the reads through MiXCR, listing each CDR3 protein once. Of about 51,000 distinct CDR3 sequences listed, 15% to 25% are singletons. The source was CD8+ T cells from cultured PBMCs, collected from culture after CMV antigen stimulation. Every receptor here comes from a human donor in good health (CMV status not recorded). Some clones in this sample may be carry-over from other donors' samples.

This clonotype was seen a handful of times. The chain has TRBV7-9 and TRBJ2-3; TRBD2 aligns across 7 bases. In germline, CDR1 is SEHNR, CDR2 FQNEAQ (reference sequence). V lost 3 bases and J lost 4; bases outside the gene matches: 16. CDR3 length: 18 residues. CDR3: CASSFPSLPAGMADTQYF. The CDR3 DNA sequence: TGTGCCAGCAGCTTCCCCTCCCTCCCAGCGGGGATGGCAGATACGCAGTATTTT. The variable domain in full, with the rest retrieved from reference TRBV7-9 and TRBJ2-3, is DTGVSQNPRHKITKRGQNVTFRCDPISEHNRLYWYRQTLGQGPEFLTYFQNEAQLEKSRLLSDRFSAERPKGSFSTLEIQRTEQGDSAMYLCASSFPSLPAGMADTQYFGPGTRLTVL.

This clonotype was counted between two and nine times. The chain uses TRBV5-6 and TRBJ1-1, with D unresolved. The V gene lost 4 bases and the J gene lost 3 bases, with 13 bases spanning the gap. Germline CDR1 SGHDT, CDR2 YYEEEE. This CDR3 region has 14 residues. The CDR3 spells CASSQLTRDTEAFF. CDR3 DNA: TGTGCCAGCAGCCAGTTGACGAGGGACACTGAAGCTTTCTTT.

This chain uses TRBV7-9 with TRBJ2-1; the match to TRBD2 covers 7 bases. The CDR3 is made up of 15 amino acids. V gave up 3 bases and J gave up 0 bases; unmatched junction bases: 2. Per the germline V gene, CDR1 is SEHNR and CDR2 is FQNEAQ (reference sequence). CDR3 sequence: CASSFGGGSYNEQFF. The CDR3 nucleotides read TGTGCCAGCAGCTTCGGCGGGGGCTCCTACAATGAGCAGTTCTTC. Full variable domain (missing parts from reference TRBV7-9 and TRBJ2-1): DTGVSQNPRHKITKRGQNVTFRCDPISEHNRLYWYRQTLGQGPEFLTYFQNEAQLEKSRLLSDRFSAERPKGSFSTLEIQRTEQGDSAMYLCASSFGGGSYNEQFFGPGTRLTVL.

For the CDR3, the DNA is TGTGCCAGCAGTTTGGGCCTCAATCAGCCCCAGCATTTT. This codes for CASSLGLNQPQHF. J is TRBJ1-5 and V is TRBV12-3 or TRBV12-4; D unresolved. This CDR3 spans 13 amino acids. V lost 3 bases and J lost 3, with 6 bases in between.

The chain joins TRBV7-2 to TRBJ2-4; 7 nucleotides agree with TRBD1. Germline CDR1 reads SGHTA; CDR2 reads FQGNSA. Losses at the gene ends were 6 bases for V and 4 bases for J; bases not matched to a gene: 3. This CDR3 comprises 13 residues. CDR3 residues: CASRATGKNIQYF. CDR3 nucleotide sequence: TGTGCCAGCAGAGCGACAGGGAAAAACATTCAGTACTTC. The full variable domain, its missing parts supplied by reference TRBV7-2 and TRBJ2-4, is GAGVSQSPSNKVTEKGKDVELRCDPISGHTALYWYRQSLGQGLEFLIYFQGNSAPDKSGLPSDRFSAERTGGSVSTLTIQRTQQEDSAVYLCASRATGKNIQYFGAGTRLSVL.

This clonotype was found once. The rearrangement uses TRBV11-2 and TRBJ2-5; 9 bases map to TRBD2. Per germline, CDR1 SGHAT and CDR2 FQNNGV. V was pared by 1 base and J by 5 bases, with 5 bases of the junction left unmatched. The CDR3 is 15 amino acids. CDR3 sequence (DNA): TGTGCCAGCAGCTTAGCCCCTAGCGGGATGGAGACCCAGTACTTC. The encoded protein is CASSLAPSGMETQYF. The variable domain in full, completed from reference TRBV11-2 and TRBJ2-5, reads EAGVAQSPRYKIIEKRQSVAFWCNPISGHATLYWYQQILGQGPKLLIQFQNNGVVDDSQLPKDRFSAERLKGVDSTLKIQPAKLEDSAVYLCASSLAPSGMETQYFGPGTRLLVL.

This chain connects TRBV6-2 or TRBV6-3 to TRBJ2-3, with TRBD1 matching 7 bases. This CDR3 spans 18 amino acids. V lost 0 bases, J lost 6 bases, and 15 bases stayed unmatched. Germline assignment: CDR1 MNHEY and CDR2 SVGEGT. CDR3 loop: CASSYSSWTGSTFDTQYF. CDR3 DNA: TGTGCCAGCAGTTACTCTAGTTGGACAGGCTCCACGTTCGATACGCAGTATTTT.

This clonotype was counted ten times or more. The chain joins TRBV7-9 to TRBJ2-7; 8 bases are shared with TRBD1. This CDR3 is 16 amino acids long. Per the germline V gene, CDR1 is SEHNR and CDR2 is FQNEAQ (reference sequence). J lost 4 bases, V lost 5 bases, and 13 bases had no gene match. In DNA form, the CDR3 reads TGTGCCAGCAGCGCAGCCGGCGGACAGGGAAGGTACGAGCAGTACTTC. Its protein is CASSAAGGQGRYEQYF. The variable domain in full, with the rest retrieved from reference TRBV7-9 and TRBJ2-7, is DTGVSQNPRHKITKRGQNVTFRCDPISEHNRLYWYRQTLGQGPEFLTYFQNEAQLEKSRLLSDRFSAERPKGSFSTLEIQRTEQGDSAMYLCASSAAGGQGRYEQYFGPGTRLTVT.

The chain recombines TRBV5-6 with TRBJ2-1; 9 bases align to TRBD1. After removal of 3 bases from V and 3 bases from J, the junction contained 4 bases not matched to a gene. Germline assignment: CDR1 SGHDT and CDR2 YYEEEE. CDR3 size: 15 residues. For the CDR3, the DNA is TGTGCCAGCAGCTGGGGACAGGGCGTCTACAATGAGCAGTTCTTC. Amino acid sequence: CASSWGQGVYNEQFF.

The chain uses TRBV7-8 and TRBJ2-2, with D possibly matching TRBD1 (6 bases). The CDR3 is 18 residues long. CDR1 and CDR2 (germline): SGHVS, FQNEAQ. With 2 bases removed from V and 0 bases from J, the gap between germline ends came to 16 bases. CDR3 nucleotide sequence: TGTGCCAGCAGCTTAAGGGCAGGGGTCTACTCGAACACCGGGGAGCTGTTTTTT. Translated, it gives CASSLRAGVYSNTGELFF.

CDR3 sequence (DNA): TGCGCCAGCAGCCCGGGACGGGGGCTAGGCTATGGCTACACCTTC. It specifies CASSPGRGLGYGYTF. V is TRBV4-1 and J is TRBJ1-2; D may be TRBD1 (6 bases). The V end was cut by 4 bases, the J end by 4 bases, with 16 bases between. The CDR3 is 15 residues long. Germline CDR1 is MGHRA and CDR2 is YSYEKL.

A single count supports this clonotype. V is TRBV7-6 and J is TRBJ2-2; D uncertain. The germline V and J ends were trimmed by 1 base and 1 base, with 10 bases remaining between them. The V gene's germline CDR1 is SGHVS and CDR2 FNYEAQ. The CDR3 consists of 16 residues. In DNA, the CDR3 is TGTGCCAGCAGCTTAGAAGGGTCCAAGAACACCGGGGAGCTGTTTTTT. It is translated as CASSLEGSKNTGELFF.

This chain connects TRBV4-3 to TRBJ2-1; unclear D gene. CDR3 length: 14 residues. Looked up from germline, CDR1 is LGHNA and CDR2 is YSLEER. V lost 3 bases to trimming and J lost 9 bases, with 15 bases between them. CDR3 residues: CASSHAPPGGEQFF. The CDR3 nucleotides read TGCGCCAGCAGCCACGCCCCCCCGGGCGGTGAGCAGTTCTTC.

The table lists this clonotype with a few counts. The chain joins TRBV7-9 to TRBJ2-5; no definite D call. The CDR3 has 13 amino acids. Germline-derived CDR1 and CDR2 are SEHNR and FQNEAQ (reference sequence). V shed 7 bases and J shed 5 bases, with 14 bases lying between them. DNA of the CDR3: TGTGCCAGCACCCAATATAAAGGCGAGACCCAGTACTTC. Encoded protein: CASTQYKGETQYF.

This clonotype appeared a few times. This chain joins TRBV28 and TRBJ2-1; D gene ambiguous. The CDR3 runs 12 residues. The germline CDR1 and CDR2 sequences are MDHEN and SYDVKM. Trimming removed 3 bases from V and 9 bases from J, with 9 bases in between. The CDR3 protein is CASSFSGGEQFF. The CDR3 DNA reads TGTGCCAGCAGTTTTTCGGGCGGTGAGCAGTTCTTC.

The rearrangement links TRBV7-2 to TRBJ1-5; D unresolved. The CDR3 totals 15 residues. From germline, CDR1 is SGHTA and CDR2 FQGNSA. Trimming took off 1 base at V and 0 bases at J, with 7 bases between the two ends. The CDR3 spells CASSLGILSNQPQHF. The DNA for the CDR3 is TGTGCCAGCAGCTTAGGGATACTTAGCAATCAGCCCCAGCATTTT.

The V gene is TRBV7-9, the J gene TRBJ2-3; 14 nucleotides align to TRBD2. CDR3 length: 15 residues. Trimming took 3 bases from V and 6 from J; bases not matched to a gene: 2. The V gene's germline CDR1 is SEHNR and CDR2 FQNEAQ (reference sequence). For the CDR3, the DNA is TGTGCCAGCAGCTTGGGGACTAGCGGGAGTGATACGCAGTATTTT. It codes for CASSLGTSGSDTQYF.

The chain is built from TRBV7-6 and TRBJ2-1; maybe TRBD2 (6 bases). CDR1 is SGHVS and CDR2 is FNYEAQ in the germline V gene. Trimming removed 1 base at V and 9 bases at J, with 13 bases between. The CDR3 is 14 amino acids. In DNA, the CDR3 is TGTGCCAGCAGCTTAGATCTAAGCGGGTCTGAGCAGTTCTTC. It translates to CASSLDLSGSEQFF. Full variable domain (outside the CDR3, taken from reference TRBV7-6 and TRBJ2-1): GAGVSQSPRYKVTKRGQDVALRCDPISGHVSLYWYRQALGQGPEFLTYFNYEAQQDKSGLPNDRFSAERPEGSISTLTIQRTEQRDSAMYRCASSLDLSGSEQFFGPGTRLTVL.

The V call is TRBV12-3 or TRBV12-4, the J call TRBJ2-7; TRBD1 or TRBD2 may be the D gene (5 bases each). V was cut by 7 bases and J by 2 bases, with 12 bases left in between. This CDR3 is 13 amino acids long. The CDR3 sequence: CASNLGPTYEQYF. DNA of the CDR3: TGTGCCAGCAACTTGGGACCCACCTACGAGCAGTACTTC.

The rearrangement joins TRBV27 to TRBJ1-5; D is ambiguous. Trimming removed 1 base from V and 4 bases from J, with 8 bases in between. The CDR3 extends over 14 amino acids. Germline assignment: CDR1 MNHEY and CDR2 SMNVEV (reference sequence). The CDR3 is CASSLFSGNQPQHF. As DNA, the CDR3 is TGTGCCAGCAGTTTATTTTCTGGGAATCAGCCCCAGCATTTT.

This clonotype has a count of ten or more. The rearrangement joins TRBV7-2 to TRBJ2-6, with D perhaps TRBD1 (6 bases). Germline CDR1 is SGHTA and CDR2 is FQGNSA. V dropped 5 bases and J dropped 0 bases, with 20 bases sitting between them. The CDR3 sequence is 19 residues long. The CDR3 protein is CASSPQRRDTLSGANVLTF. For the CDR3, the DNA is TGTGCCAGCAGCCCCCAACGAAGGGACACCCTCTCTGGGGCCAACGTCCTGACTTTC.

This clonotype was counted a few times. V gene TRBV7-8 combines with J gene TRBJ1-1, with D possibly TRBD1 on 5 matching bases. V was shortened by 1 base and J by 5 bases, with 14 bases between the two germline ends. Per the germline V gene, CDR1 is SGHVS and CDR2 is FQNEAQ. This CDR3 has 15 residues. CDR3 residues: CASSLDLGQGTEAFF. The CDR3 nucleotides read TGTGCCAGCAGCTTAGACTTGGGGCAGGGAACTGAAGCTTTCTTT.

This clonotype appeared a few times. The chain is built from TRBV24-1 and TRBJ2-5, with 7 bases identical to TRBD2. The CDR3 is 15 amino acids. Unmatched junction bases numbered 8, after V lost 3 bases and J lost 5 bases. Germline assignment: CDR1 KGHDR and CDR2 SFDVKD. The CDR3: CATSDPTSFGETQYF. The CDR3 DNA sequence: TGTGCCACCAGTGATCCGACTAGCTTTGGGGAGACCCAGTACTTC.

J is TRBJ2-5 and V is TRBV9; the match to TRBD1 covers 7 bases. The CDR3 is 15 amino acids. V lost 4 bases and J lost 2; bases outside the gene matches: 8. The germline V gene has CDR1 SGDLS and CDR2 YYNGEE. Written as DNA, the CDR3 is TGTGCCAGCAGCCCGATGGAGGACAGGCAAGAGACCCAGTACTTC. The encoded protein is CASSPMEDRQETQYF.

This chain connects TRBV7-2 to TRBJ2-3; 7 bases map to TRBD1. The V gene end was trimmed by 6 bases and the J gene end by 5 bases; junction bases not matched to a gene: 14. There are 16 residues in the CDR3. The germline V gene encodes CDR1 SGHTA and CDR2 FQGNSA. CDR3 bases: TGTGCCAGCAGGTCAAATCAGGGGGTTTCTAGAGATACGCAGTATTTT. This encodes CASRSNQGVSRDTQYF.